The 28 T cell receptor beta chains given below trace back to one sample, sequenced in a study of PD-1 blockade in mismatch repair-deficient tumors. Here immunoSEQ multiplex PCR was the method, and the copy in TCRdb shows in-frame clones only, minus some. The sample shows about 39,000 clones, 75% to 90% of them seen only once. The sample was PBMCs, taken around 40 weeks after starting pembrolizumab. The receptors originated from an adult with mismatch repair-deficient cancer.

CDR3 in DNA: TGCGCCAGCAGCGCTAGCGGGAGTGGGTACAATGAGCAGTTCTTC. Translating gives CASSASGSGYNEQFF. The rearrangement joins TRBV10-1 to TRBJ2-1; 10 bases align to TRBD2. CDR1 WNHNN and CDR2 SYGVQD come from the germline V gene (reference sequence). The CDR3 spans 15 residues. Trimming removed 6 bases from V and 4 bases from J; junction bases left unmatched: 6.

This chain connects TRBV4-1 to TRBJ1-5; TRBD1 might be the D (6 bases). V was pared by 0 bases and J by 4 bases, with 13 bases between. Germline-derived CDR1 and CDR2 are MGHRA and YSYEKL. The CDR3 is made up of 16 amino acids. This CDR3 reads CASSQENPGANQPQHF. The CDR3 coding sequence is TGCGCCAGCAGCCAAGAAAATCCAGGGGCTAATCAGCCCCAGCATTTT.

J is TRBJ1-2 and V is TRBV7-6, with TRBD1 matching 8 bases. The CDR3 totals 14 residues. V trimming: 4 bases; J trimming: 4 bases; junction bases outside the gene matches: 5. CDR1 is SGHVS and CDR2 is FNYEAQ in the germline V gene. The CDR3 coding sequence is TGTGCCAGCAGCTCGCCGGACAGGGTCTATGGCTACACCTTC. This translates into CASSSPDRVYGYTF.

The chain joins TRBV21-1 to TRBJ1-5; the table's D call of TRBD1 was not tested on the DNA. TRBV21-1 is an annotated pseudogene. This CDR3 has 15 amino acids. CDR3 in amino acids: CASRSTEWANQPQHF. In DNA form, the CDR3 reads TGTGCCAGCAGGTCGACAGAATGGGCCAATCAGCCCCAGCATTTT.

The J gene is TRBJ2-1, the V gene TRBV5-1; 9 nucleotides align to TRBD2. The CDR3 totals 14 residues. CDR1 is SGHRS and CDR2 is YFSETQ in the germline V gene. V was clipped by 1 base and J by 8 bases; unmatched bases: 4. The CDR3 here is CASSLNSGSDEQFF. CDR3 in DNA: TGCGCCAGCAGCTTGAATAGCGGGAGTGATGAGCAGTTCTTC.

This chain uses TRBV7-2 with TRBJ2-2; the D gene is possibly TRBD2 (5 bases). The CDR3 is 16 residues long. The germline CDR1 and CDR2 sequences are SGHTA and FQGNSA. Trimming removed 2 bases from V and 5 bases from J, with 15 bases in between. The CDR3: CASSLYSGVRTGELFF. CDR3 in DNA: TGTGCCAGCAGCTTATACAGCGGCGTGAGGACCGGGGAGCTGTTTTTT.

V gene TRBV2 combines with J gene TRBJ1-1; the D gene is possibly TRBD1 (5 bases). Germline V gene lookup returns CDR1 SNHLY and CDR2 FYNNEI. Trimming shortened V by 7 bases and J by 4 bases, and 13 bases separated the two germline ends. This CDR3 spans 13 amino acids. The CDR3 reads CASTREGTTEAFF. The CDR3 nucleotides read TGTGCCAGCACCCGGGAGGGGACCACTGAAGCTTTCTTT.

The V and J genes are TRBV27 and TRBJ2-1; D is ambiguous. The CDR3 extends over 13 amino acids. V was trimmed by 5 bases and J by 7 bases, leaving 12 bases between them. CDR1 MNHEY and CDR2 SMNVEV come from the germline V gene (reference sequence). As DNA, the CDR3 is TGTGCCAGCAGTACTGACCACTATAATGAGCAGTTCTTC. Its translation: CASSTDHYNEQFF.

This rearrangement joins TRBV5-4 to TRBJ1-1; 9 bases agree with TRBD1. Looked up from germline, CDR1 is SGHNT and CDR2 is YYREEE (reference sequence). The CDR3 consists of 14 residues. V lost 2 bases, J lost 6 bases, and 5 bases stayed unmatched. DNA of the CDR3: TGTGCCAGCAGCTTCGGACAGGGGACTTCTGAAGCTTTCTTT. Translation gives CASSFGQGTSEAFF. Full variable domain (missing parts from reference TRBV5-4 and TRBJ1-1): ETGVTQSPTHLIKTRGQQVTLRCSSQSGHNTVSWYQQALGQGPQFIFQYYREEENGRGNFPPRFSGLQFPNYSSELNVNALELDDSALYLCASSFGQGTSEAFFGQGTRLTVV.

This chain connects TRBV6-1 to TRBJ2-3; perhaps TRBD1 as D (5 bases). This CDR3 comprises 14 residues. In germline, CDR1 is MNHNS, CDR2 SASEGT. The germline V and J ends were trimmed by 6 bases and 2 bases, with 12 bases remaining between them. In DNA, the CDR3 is TGTGCCAGCAGCCGCGGCAGGGCCACAGATACGCAGTATTTT. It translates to CASSRGRATDTQYF.

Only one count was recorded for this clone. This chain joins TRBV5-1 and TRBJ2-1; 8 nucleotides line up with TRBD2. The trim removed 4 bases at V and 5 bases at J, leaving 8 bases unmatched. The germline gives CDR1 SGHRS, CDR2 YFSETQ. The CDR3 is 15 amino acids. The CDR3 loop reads CASSPPGGRNNEQFF. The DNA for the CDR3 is TGCGCCAGCAGCCCTCCGGGCGGGAGGAACAATGAGCAGTTCTTC.

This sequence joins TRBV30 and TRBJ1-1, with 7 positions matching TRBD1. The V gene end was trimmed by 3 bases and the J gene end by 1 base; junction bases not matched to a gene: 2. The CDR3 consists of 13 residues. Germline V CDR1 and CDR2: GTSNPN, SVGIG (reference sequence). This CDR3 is CAWRTGPNTEAFF. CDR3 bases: TGTGCCTGGAGGACAGGGCCGAACACTGAAGCTTTCTTT.

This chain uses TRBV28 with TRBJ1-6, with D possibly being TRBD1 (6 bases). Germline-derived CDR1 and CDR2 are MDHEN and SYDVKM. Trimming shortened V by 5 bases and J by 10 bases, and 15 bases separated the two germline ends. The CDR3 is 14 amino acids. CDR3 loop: CASSRTGPSSPLHF. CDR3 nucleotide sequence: TGTGCCAGCAGTCGTACAGGGCCGAGCTCACCCCTCCACTTT. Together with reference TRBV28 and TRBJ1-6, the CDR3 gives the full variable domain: DVKVTQSSRYLVKRTGEKVFLECVQDMDHENMFWYRQDPGLGLRLIYFSYDVKMKEKGDIPEGYSVSREKKERFSLILESASTNQTSMYLCASSRTGPSSPLHFGNGTRLTVT.

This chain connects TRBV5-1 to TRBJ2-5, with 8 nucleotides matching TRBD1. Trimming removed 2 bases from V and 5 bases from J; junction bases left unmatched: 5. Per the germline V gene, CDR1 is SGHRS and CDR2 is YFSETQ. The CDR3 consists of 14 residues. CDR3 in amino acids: CASSLSRGRETQYF. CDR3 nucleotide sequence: TGCGCCAGCAGCTTAAGCAGGGGGCGGGAGACCCAGTACTTC.

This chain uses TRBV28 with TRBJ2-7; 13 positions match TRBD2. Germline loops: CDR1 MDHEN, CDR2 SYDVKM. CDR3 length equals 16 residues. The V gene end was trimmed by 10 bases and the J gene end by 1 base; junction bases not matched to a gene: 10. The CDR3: CATLRGLAGKSYEQYF. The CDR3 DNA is TGTGCCACCCTGAGGGGACTAGCGGGAAAATCCTACGAGCAGTACTTC.

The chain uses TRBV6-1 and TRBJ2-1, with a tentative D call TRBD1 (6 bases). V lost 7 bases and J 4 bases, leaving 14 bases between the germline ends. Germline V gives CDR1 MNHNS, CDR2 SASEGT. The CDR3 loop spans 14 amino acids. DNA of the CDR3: TGTGCCAGCAAAGACAGGATAGGGTACAATGAGCAGTTCTTC. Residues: CASKDRIGYNEQFF.

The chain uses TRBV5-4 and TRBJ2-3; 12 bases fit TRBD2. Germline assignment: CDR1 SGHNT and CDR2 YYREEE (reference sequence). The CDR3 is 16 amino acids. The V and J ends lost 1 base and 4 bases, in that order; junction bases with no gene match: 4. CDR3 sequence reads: CASSLRTSGIADTQYF. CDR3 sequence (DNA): TGTGCCAGCAGCTTGAGGACTAGCGGGATTGCAGATACGCAGTATTTT.

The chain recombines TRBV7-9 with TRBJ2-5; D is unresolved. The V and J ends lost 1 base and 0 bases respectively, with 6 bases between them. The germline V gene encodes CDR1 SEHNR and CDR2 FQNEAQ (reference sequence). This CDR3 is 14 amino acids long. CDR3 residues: CASSLGLNQETQYF. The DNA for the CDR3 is TGTGCCAGCAGCTTAGGTCTTAACCAAGAGACCCAGTACTTC. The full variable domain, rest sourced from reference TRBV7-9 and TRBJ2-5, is DTGVSQNPRHKITKRGQNVTFRCDPISEHNRLYWYRQTLGQGPEFLTYFQNEAQLEKSRLLSDRFSAERPKGSFSTLEIQRTEQGDSAMYLCASSLGLNQETQYFGPGTRLLVL.

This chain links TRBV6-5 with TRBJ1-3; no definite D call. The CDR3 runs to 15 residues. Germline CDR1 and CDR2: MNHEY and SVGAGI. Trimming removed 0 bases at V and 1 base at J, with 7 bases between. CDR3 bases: TGTGCCAGCAGTTACTCGAGTCTTTCTGGAAACACCATATATTTT. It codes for CASSYSSLSGNTIYF.

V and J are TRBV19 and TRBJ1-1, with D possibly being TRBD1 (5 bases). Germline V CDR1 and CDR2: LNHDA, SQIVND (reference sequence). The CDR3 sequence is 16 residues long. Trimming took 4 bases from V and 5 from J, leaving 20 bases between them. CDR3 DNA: TGTGCCAGTAGTACCTCACGCGGGGGACGGGGTACTGAAGCTTTCTTT. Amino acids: CASSTSRGGRGTEAFF.

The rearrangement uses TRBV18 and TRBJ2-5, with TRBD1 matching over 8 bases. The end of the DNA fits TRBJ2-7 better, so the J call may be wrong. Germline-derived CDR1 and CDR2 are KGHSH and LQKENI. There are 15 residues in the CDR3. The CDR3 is CASSPRDRGIYEQYF. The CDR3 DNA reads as TGTGCCAGCTCCCCCCGAGACAGGGGAATCTACGAGCAGTACTTC.

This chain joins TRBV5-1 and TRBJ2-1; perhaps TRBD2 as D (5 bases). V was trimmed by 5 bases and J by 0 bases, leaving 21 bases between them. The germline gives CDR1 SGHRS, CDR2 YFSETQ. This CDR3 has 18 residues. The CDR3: CASSGETGSQSSYNEQFF. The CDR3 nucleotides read TGCGCCAGCAGTGGGGAGACGGGAAGTCAGAGCTCCTACAATGAGCAGTTCTTC. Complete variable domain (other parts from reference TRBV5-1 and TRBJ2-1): KAGVTQTPRYLIKTRGQQVTLSCSPISGHRSVSWYQQTPGQGLQFLFEYFSETQRNKGNFPGRFSGRQFSNSRSEMNVSTLELGDSALYLCASSGETGSQSSYNEQFFGPGTRLTVL.

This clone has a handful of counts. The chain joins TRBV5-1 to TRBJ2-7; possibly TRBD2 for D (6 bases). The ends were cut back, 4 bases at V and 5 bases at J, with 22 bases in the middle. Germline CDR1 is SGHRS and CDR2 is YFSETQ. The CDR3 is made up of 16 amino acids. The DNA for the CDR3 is TGCGCCAGCAGCCCGCGGGGTAGGGGAAGACGGGACGAGCAGTACTTC. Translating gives CASSPRGRGRRDEQYF.

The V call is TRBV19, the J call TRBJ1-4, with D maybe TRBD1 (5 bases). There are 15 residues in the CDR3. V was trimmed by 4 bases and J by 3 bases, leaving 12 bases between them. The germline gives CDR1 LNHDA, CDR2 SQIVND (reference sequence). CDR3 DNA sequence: TGTGCCAGTAGTACAGGGCCCGCGGCTAATGAAAAACTGTTTTTT. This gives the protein CASSTGPAANEKLFF.

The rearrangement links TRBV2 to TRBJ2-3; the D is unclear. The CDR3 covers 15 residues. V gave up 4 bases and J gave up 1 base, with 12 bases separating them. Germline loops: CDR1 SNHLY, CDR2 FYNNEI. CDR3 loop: CASSGEMVGTDTQYF. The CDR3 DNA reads TGTGCCAGCAGTGGCGAAATGGTCGGCACAGATACGCAGTATTTT.

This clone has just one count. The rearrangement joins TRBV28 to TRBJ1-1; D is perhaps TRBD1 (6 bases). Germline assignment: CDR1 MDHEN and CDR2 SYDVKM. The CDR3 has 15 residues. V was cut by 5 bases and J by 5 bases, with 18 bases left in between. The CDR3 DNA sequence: TGTGCCAGCAGTATCTTCCCGGCCCAGGGGACTGAAGCTTTCTTT. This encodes CASSIFPAQGTEAFF. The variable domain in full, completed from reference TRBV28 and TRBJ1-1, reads DVKVTQSSRYLVKRTGEKVFLECVQDMDHENMFWYRQDPGLGLRLIYFSYDVKMKEKGDIPEGYSVSREKKERFSLILESASTNQTSMYLCASSIFPAQGTEAFFGQGTRLTVV.

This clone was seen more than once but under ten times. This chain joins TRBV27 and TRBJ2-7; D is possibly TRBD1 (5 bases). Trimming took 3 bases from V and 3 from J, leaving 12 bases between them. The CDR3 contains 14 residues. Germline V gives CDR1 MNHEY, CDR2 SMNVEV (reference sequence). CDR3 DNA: TGTGCCAGCAGTTTTGGGCAGGGTCACTACGAGCAGTACTTC. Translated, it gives CASSFGQGHYEQYF.

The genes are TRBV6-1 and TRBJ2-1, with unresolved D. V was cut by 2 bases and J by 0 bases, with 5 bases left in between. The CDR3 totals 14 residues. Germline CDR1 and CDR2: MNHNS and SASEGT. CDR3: CASSETRSYNEQFF. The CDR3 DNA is TGTGCCAGCAGTGAAACACGCTCCTACAATGAGCAGTTCTTC.